This TCR beta chain was retrieved from a study of T cell responses to AZD1222 COVID-19 vaccine. The study, taken as a whole, reports: Researchers report vaccine-associated CD4 TCRs spanning spike, with dominance at 160-218 and 743-854.

TCRdb's table, derived via immunoSEQ multiplex PCR, lists solely in-frame clones and lacks some. In the table there are 120,000 to 150,000 clones, 70% to 90% of which are singletons. Turning to this clone: What it binds is not known.

Here the sequenced sample was peripheral blood, taken on day 0 of AZD1222 vaccination. This receptor was obtained from an adult in good health.

CDR3 in DNA: TGTGCCAGCAGCCTGGGACCGACGGCCTACGAGCAGTACTTC. Translated: CASSLGPTAYEQYF. This chain links TRBV7-8 with TRBJ2-7; the D gene could be TRBD1 or TRBD2 (5 bases each). V dropped 5 bases and J dropped 2 bases, with 13 bases sitting between them. The CDR3 is made up of 14 amino acids. Per germline, CDR1 SGHVS and CDR2 FQNEAQ.